The 29 T cell receptor beta chains below were found in one sample sequenced in a study of CD8+ T cells in alopecia areata. Treatment meaning: oral pan-JAK inhibitor, 5-10 mg twice daily. RNA was isolated and reverse transcribed to cDNA, the sequencing template. The method was immunoSEQ multiplex PCR; TCRdb's version includes in-frame clones alone and lacks a portion of them. The sample shows about 200,000 clones, about two fifths of them seen only once. Here the sequenced sample was CD4+ T cells sorted from blood, taken at week 34, from a patient treated with tofacitinib. These receptors originate from a human donor with alopecia areata.

The V and J genes are TRBV30 and TRBJ1-6; a possible D gene is TRBD1 (5 bases). Germline-derived CDR1 and CDR2 are GTSNPN and SVGIG (reference sequence). CDR3 length equals 15 residues. The germline V and J ends were trimmed by 4 bases and 6 bases, with 16 bases remaining between them. CDR3 in amino acids: CAWTNMQGTNSPLHF. The CDR3 nucleotides are TGTGCCTGGACAAATATGCAGGGTACTAATTCACCCCTCCACTTT.

This sequence joins TRBV19 and TRBJ1-5; TRBD1 agrees at 8 bases. CDR1 and CDR2 (germline): LNHDA, SQIVND (reference sequence). V lost 4 bases, J lost 3 bases, and 8 bases stayed unmatched. This CDR3 comprises 16 residues. Here the CDR3 reads CASSTPTGVVNQPQHF. CDR3 in DNA: TGTGCCAGTAGTACTCCGACAGGGGTAGTCAATCAGCCCCAGCATTTT.

J is TRBJ2-7 and V is TRBV6-1; a weak D match, TRBD2 (6 bases). There are 15 residues in the CDR3. The V gene lost 2 bases and the J gene lost 3 bases, with 14 bases spanning the gap. Germline V gene data show CDR1 as MNHNS and CDR2 as SASEGT. CDR3 in amino acids: CASSELGGMGYEQYF. DNA for the CDR3: TGTGCCAGCAGTGAACTCGGGGGTATGGGCTACGAGCAGTACTTC.

V gene TRBV10-3 combines with J gene TRBJ2-3; D call uncertain. This CDR3 region has 12 residues. The germline CDR1 and CDR2 sequences are ENHRY and SYGVKD. The germline V and J ends were trimmed by 2 bases and 3 bases, with 3 bases remaining between them. CDR3 protein: CAISEPTDTQYF. DNA for the CDR3: TGTGCCATCAGTGAGCCTACAGATACGCAGTATTTT.

The genes are TRBV2 and TRBJ1-4; D possibly corresponds to TRBD1 (6 bases). This CDR3 region has 15 residues. The ends were cut back, 9 bases at V and 2 bases at J, with 16 bases in the middle. Germline CDR1 is SNHLY and CDR2 is FYNNEI. The DNA for the CDR3 is TGTGCCAGTCTTAGACAGGTTGCGACTAATGAAAAACTGTTTTTT. Its translation: CASLRQVATNEKLFF.

This clone was seen only a few times. The J gene is TRBJ2-3, the V gene TRBV5-1, with 7 bases matching TRBD2. CDR1 SGHRS and CDR2 YFSETQ come from the germline V gene. V lost 4 bases and J lost 2; bases outside the gene matches: 4. The CDR3 is 14 residues long. The CDR3 DNA follows: TGCGCCAGCAGCGAGACTAGCACCACAGATACGCAGTATTTT. Translating gives CASSETSTTDTQYF. Variable domain in full (rest from reference TRBV5-1 and TRBJ2-3): KAGVTQTPRYLIKTRGQQVTLSCSPISGHRSVSWYQQTPGQGLQFLFEYFSETQRNKGNFPGRFSGRQFSNSRSEMNVSTLELGDSALYLCASSETSTTDTQYFGPGTRLTVL.

The chain has TRBV7-2 and TRBJ2-7, with TRBD1 identical over 7 bases. The germline V gene encodes CDR1 SGHTA and CDR2 FQGNSA. The CDR3 loop spans 15 amino acids. With V trimmed by 1 base and J by 5 bases, 8 bases remained unmatched. CDR3 protein: CASSLVVWDSNEQYF. In nucleotides, the CDR3 is TGTGCCAGCAGCTTAGTTGTGTGGGACAGCAACGAGCAGTACTTC.

The rearrangement joins TRBV5-1 to TRBJ2-7; D remains unclear. V was cut by 3 bases and J by 0 bases, with 10 bases left in between. The CDR3 is made up of 14 amino acids. CDR1 and CDR2 (germline): SGHRS, YFSETQ. The CDR3 coding sequence is TGCGCCAGCAGCTCCGGGTGGAGCTCCTACGAGCAGTACTTC. Translating gives CASSSGWSSYEQYF.

V usage is TRBV5-6 and J usage is TRBJ2-5; 8 bases align to TRBD1. This CDR3 contains 14 residues. CDR1 SGHDT and CDR2 YYEEEE come from the germline V gene. Trimming took 0 bases from V and 5 from J; bases not matched to a gene: 3. The CDR3 bases are TGTGCCAGCAGCTTGGTGTCAGGGGGCGAGACCCAGTACTTC. Translation gives CASSLVSGGETQYF.

The chain is built from TRBV7-3 and TRBJ2-3, with D hard to call. The CDR3 spans 12 residues. Between the trimmed V and J ends, which lost 5 bases and 6 bases, there was a span of 9 bases. CDR1 and CDR2 from the germline V gene are SGHTA and FQGTGA. CDR3 sequence: CASSLNLDTQYF. The CDR3 DNA reads TGTGCCAGCAGCCTAAACCTGGATACGCAGTATTTT.

In its sample, this clone was seen many times. The genes are TRBV4-2 and TRBJ2-1, with a possible D match to TRBD2 (6 bases). Trimming left V 3 bases short and J 5 bases short, with 17 bases between. The germline V gene encodes CDR1 LGHNA and CDR2 YNFKEQ. The CDR3 length is 16 residues. CDR3 nucleotides: TGTGCCAGCAGCCACGCCAATCTCGGGAGCAACAATGAGCAGTTCTTC. Its translation is CASSHANLGSNNEQFF.

V is TRBV7-9 and J is TRBJ1-1, with TRBD1 as a possible D gene (6 bases). V lost 4 bases to trimming and J lost 1 base, with 13 bases between them. Germline values: CDR1 SEHNR, CDR2 FQNEAQ (reference sequence). This CDR3 has 15 amino acids. CDR3 region: CASSSPGVTNTEAFF. Here the CDR3 DNA reads TGTGCCAGCAGCTCGCCAGGGGTAACGAACACTGAAGCTTTCTTT.

The rearrangement joins TRBV4-1 to TRBJ1-5; D unresolved. The CDR3 length is 13 residues. Germline CDR1 is MGHRA and CDR2 is YSYEKL. V was shortened by 0 bases and J by 9 bases, with 9 bases between the two germline ends. The CDR3 sequence: CASSQEPPGPQHF. DNA of the CDR3: TGCGCCAGCAGCCAAGAACCCCCCGGGCCCCAGCATTTT.

This sequence joins TRBV5-1 and TRBJ1-2, with D unclear. The V gene's germline CDR1 is SGHRS and CDR2 YFSETQ. V lost 0 bases and J lost 5, with 11 bases in between. The CDR3 covers 14 residues. CDR3 region: CASSLVATTYGYTF. CDR3 in DNA: TGCGCCAGCAGCTTGGTGGCCACTACATATGGCTACACCTTC.

This sequence joins TRBV25-1 and TRBJ2-7; D remains unclear. The CDR3 is made up of 12 amino acids. Germline V lookup: CDR1 MGHDK, CDR2 SYGVNS. The V gene lost 6 bases and the J gene lost 3 bases, with 9 bases spanning the gap. The CDR3 coding sequence is TGTGCCAGCAGCTCCTCCGGCTACGAGCAGTACTTC. Protein sequence: CASSSSGYEQYF.

The V call is TRBV5-1, the J call TRBJ2-7; D might be TRBD1 (6 bases). CDR3 length equals 14 residues. V lost 4 bases and J lost 5, with 16 bases in between. Germline V CDR1 and CDR2: SGHRS, YFSETQ. The CDR3 nucleotides read TGCGCCAGCAGCGCAAACAGGGTGATCCACGAGCAGTACTTC. It is translated as CASSANRVIHEQYF. Filled out from reference TRBV5-1 and TRBJ2-7, the complete variable domain reads KAGVTQTPRYLIKTRGQQVTLSCSPISGHRSVSWYQQTPGQGLQFLFEYFSETQRNKGNFPGRFSGRQFSNSRSEMNVSTLELGDSALYLCASSANRVIHEQYFGPGTRLTVT.

This clone has a handful of counts. This chain connects TRBV11-2 to TRBJ2-3; the match to TRBD2 covers 12 bases. J was trimmed by 2 bases and V by 5 bases; bases with no gene match: 5. Germline V gives CDR1 SGHAT, CDR2 FQNNGV. The CDR3 sequence is 16 residues long. Here the CDR3 reads CASSPGLAGFTDTQYF. DNA for the CDR3: TGTGCCAGCAGCCCCGGACTAGCGGGGTTCACAGATACGCAGTATTTT.

The chain uses TRBV6-1 and TRBJ2-7; tentative D call: TRBD1 (6 bases). Germline V gene sequence: CDR1 MNHNS, CDR2 SASEGT. The V gene lost 3 bases and the J gene lost 0 bases, with 12 bases spanning the gap. The CDR3 runs 15 residues. CDR3 residues: CASSDGQGSSYEQYF. CDR3 sequence (DNA): TGTGCCAGCAGTGACGGTCAGGGGAGCTCCTACGAGCAGTACTTC.

The CDR3 DNA follows: TGTGCCTGTCGGCAAACTAGGACTGCCCCTAATGAAAAACTGTTTTTT. This translates into CACRQTRTAPNEKLFF. The chain links TRBV30 to TRBJ1-4; D unclear. This CDR3 is built from 16 residues. Trimming cost V 6 bases and J 3 bases, with 20 bases left between them. CDR1 is GTSNPN and CDR2 is SVGIG in the germline V gene (reference sequence).

The chain is built from TRBV2 and TRBJ2-4; maybe TRBD1 (5 bases). The CDR3 is made up of 14 amino acids. The germline V and J ends were trimmed by 8 bases and 0 bases, with 11 bases remaining between them. Germline V lookup: CDR1 SNHLY, CDR2 FYNNEI. The CDR3 is CASVDSLAKNIQYF. The DNA for the CDR3 is TGTGCCAGCGTCGACAGTCTAGCCAAAAACATTCAGTACTTC.

This chain's CDR3 is CASSPPSGQPQHF. The CDR3 bases are TGTGCCAGCAGTCCCCCCTCCGGGCAGCCCCAGCATTTT. This rearrangement joins TRBV27 to TRBJ1-5; D uncertain. V gave up 5 bases and J gave up 7 bases, with 12 bases separating them. The length of the CDR3 is 13 residues. Germline CDR1 is MNHEY and CDR2 is SMNVEV (reference sequence).

This rearrangement joins TRBV30 to TRBJ2-3, with TRBD2 as a possible D gene (5 bases). The CDR3 runs 11 residues. Trimming removed 0 bases from V and 13 bases from J, with 11 bases in between. Per germline, CDR1 GTSNPN and CDR2 SVGIG (reference sequence). The CDR3 DNA reads TGTGCCTGGAGTGTACGGGGTAGAGAGTATTTT. It translates to CAWSVRGREYF.

The chain joins TRBV5-1 to TRBJ2-1; D is uncertain. The CDR3 loop spans 11 amino acids. V lost 0 bases and J lost 11, with 6 bases in between. CDR1 and CDR2 (germline): SGHRS, YFSETQ. In nucleotides, the CDR3 is TGCGCCAGCAGCTTGGAGTCGAAGCAGTTCTTC. Encoded protein: CASSLESKQFF.

The chain joins TRBV7-2 to TRBJ1-2; TRBD1 agrees at 7 bases. Germline CDR1 is SGHTA and CDR2 is FQGNSA. CDR3 length equals 14 residues. V dropped 4 bases and J dropped 4; count of bases not matched to a gene: 6. The CDR3 coding sequence is TGTGCCAGCAGCTCCTGGGACAGCTTCTATGGCTACACCTTC. Translation: CASSSWDSFYGYTF.

This rearrangement joins TRBV30 to TRBJ1-4; D unresolved. The ends were cut back, 6 bases at V and 7 bases at J, with 6 bases in the middle. Germline V CDR1 and CDR2: GTSNPN, SVGIG (reference sequence). CDR3 length: 10 residues. The CDR3 bases are TGTGCCTGTCAGTTTGAAAAACTGTTTTTT. Encoded protein: CACQFEKLFF.

A few counts support this clone. This sequence joins TRBV30 and TRBJ1-4; 8 bases line up with TRBD1. This CDR3 contains 14 residues. The junction had 5 bases not matched to a gene; V was cut back by 1 base and J by 7 bases. The germline V gene has CDR1 GTSNPN and CDR2 SVGIG (reference sequence). This CDR3 reads CAWSAGGLGEKLFF. CDR3 coding DNA: TGTGCCTGGAGTGCAGGGGGCTTAGGTGAAAAACTGTTTTTT.

This clone came up a few times. The rearrangement uses TRBV4-1 and TRBJ2-7, with D perhaps matching TRBD2 (5 bases). Looked up from germline, CDR1 is MGHRA and CDR2 is YSYEKL. This CDR3 has 15 amino acids. Trimming cost V 0 bases and J 3 bases, with 12 bases left between them. Here the CDR3 reads CASSQEGTRFYEQYF. DNA of the CDR3: TGCGCCAGCAGCCAAGAAGGTACTAGGTTCTACGAGCAGTACTTC.

The chain employs TRBV29-1 and TRBJ1-1; D gene uncertain. Trimming took 1 base from V and 8 from J, leaving 11 bases between them. CDR3 length equals 12 residues. Per the germline V gene, CDR1 is SQVTM and CDR2 is ANQGSEA. CDR3 amino acids: CSVEVFGAEAFF. The CDR3 bases are TGCAGCGTTGAAGTCTTTGGTGCGGAAGCTTTCTTT.

In its sample, this clone was seen once. CDR3 amino acids: CAASTGGTNEKLFF. For the CDR3, the DNA is TGTGCCGCCTCAACAGGGGGCACTAATGAAAAACTGTTTTTT. The chain joins TRBV15 to TRBJ1-4, with 9 bases aligning to TRBD1. With 11 bases clipped from V and 2 bases from J, the junction kept 6 bases outside the gene matches. The CDR3 has 14 residues. CDR1 and CDR2 (germline): LNHNV, YYDKDF (reference sequence). Full variable domain (missing parts from reference TRBV15 and TRBJ1-4): DAMVIQNPRYQVTQFGKPVTLSCSQTLNHNVMYWYQQKSSQAPKLLFHYYDKDFNNEADTPDNFQSRRPNTSFCFLDIRSPGLGDTAMYLCAASTGGTNEKLFFGSGTQLSVL.